The 15 T cell receptor beta chains in this list originate from one sample, sequenced in a study of T cell responses to AZD1222 COVID-19 vaccine. Method: immunoSEQ multiplex PCR; TCRdb's copy keeps in-frame clones and lacks some. Of approximately 150,000 clones in the sample, around nine tenths were seen once. Sequenced material: peripheral blood, taken on day 0 of AZD1222 vaccination. The receptors were gathered from an adult in good health.

The V call is TRBV28, the J call TRBJ1-5, with D uncertain. Deletions cut 8 bases from V and 4 bases from J, with 21 bases between. The CDR3 consists of 16 residues. The germline V gene encodes CDR1 MDHEN and CDR2 SYDVKM. This chain's CDR3 is CASSSRPDGSNQPQHF. The CDR3 coding sequence is TGTGCCAGCTCTTCGCGACCTGACGGATCAAATCAGCCCCAGCATTTT.

The chain carries TRBV3-1 (or the pseudogene TRBV3-2) and TRBJ1-4; weak D call: TRBD1 (5 bases). CDR1 and CDR2 from the germline V gene are LGHDT and YNNKEL (reference sequence). This CDR3 spans 16 amino acids. The V and J ends lost 0 bases and 0 bases respectively, with 8 bases between them. As DNA, the CDR3 is TGTGCCAGCAGCCAAGAGTACAGGACAACTAATGAAAAACTGTTTTTT. Residues: CASSQEYRTTNEKLFF.

This chain uses TRBV4-3 with TRBJ2-1, with D maybe TRBD2 (6 bases). The germline V and J ends were trimmed by 0 bases and 7 bases, with 31 bases remaining between them. The CDR3 is 21 amino acids. Per the germline V gene, CDR1 is LGHNA and CDR2 is YSLEER. This CDR3 is CASSQDRIFVYGDSRGNEQFF. DNA of the CDR3: TGCGCCAGCAGCCAAGATCGCATCTTCGTCTACGGGGACTCCCGGGGGAATGAGCAGTTCTTC.

The DNA for the CDR3 is TGTGCCAGCAGCTTGGCGGGCAGCTTAAACACTGAAGCTTTCTTT. It codes for CASSLAGSLNTEAFF. The gene calls are TRBV5-6 and TRBJ1-1; unclear D gene. The CDR3 totals 15 residues. V was clipped by 0 bases and J by 2 bases, with 11 bases between them. Germline values: CDR1 SGHDT, CDR2 YYEEEE.

The J gene is TRBJ1-5, the V gene TRBV18; possibly TRBD1 for D (6 bases). Germline V gives CDR1 KGHSH, CDR2 LQKENI. The CDR3 runs 13 residues. V lost 2 bases to trimming and J lost 5 bases, with 7 bases between them. Written as DNA, the CDR3 is TGTGCCAGCTCACCAGGGGGCGATCAGCCCCAGCATTTT. Encoded protein: CASSPGGDQPQHF.

The chain combines TRBV10-3 with TRBJ1-5; D is possibly TRBD1 (5 bases). V was pared by 0 bases and J by 5 bases, with 8 bases between. CDR1 is ENHRY, CDR2 SYGVKD, per germline. CDR3 size: 14 residues. CDR3 residues: CAISESLGDQPQHF. In DNA form, the CDR3 reads TGTGCCATCAGTGAGTCTTTGGGGGATCAGCCCCAGCATTTT.

This clone was counted once. This sequence joins TRBV7-6 and TRBJ1-1; D is unresolved. Trimming left V 9 bases short and J 5 bases short, with 25 bases between. CDR1 is SGHVS and CDR2 is FNYEAQ in the germline V gene. CDR3 size: 16 residues. CDR3 residues: CASILPGSAGVTEAFF. The CDR3 coding sequence is TGTGCCAGTATTCTCCCCGGCTCTGCCGGAGTGACTGAAGCTTTCTTT. Full variable domain (outside the CDR3, taken from reference TRBV7-6 and TRBJ1-1): GAGVSQSPRYKVTKRGQDVALRCDPISGHVSLYWYRQALGQGPEFLTYFNYEAQQDKSGLPNDRFSAERPEGSISTLTIQRTEQRDSAMYRCASILPGSAGVTEAFFGQGTRLTVV.

This sequence joins TRBV10-3 and TRBJ1-5, with D tentatively TRBD1 (5 bases). Trimming took 3 bases from V and 2 from J, leaving 11 bases between them. Germline CDR1 and CDR2: ENHRY and SYGVKD. This CDR3 comprises 15 residues. CDR3 in DNA: TGTGCCATCAGTGACGGGGGAACGGGCAATCAGCCCCAGCATTTT. Residues: CAISDGGTGNQPQHF.

This chain joins TRBV24-1 and TRBJ2-3, with 12 nucleotides matching TRBD2. The CDR3 consists of 20 residues. Germline loops: CDR1 KGHDR, CDR2 SFDVKD. V gave up 5 bases and J gave up 0 bases; unmatched junction bases: 14. In nucleotides, the CDR3 is TGTGCCACCAGTGTCGGACTAGCGGGGAGGACCGACTCTAGCACAGATACGCAGTATTTT. This sequence encodes CATSVGLAGRTDSSTDTQYF.

This chain connects TRBV9 to TRBJ1-2; D unresolved. The CDR3 totals 10 residues. The V end was cut by 3 bases, the J end by 8 bases, with 5 bases between. Per the germline V gene, CDR1 is SGDLS and CDR2 is YYNGEE. In DNA form, the CDR3 reads TGTGCCAGCAGCGGGGGAGGCTACACCTTC. Its protein product is CASSGGGYTF.

There are a few counts of this clone. The chain combines TRBV29-1 with TRBJ2-3; TRBD2 aligns across 10 bases. The CDR3 is 15 residues long. The germline V gene has CDR1 SQVTM and CDR2 ANQGSEA. The V segment lost 4 bases and the J segment 6 bases; nucleotides outside the gene matches: 10. CDR3 DNA sequence: TGCAGCGTTGCTGGTAGCGGGGGGTCCCCCGATACGCAGTATTTT. Translation gives CSVAGSGGSPDTQYF.

The chain joins TRBV11-2 to TRBJ2-1; no clear D gene. Between the trimmed V and J ends, which lost 1 base and 10 bases, there was a span of 5 bases. CDR3 length equals 11 residues. Germline V CDR1 and CDR2: SGHAT, FQNNGV. The CDR3 loop reads CASSLALEQFF. The CDR3 coding sequence is TGTGCCAGCAGCTTAGCACTAGAGCAGTTCTTC.

V usage is TRBV11-2 and J usage is TRBJ1-5, with 9 bases aligning to TRBD1. The CDR3 contains 16 residues. The germline gives CDR1 SGHAT, CDR2 FQNNGV. V shed 3 bases and J 6 bases; nucleotides not matched to a gene: 9. The CDR3 reads CASSLGTGLPGQPQHF. In nucleotides, the CDR3 is TGTGCCAGCAGCTTGGGGACAGGGCTCCCGGGTCAGCCCCAGCATTTT.

V is TRBV28 and J is TRBJ2-6; the D is unclear. Trimming left V 7 bases short and J 4 bases short, with 8 bases between. This CDR3 is built from 13 residues. CDR1 and CDR2 from the germline V gene are MDHEN and SYDVKM. The CDR3 bases are TGTGCCAGCAATTTCTTGGGGGCCAACGTCCTGACTTTC. Protein product: CASNFLGANVLTF.

The rearrangement links TRBV5-1 to TRBJ1-2, with 12 bases lining up with TRBD1. Germline lookup yields CDR1 SGHRS and CDR2 YFSETQ. V gave up 4 bases and J gave up 6 bases; unmatched junction bases: 4. The CDR3 consists of 14 residues. The DNA of the CDR3 is TGCGCCAGCAGCGGGGGACAGGGGGCTCATGGCTACACCTTC. Its translation is CASSGGQGAHGYTF.